Presented here are 11 T cell receptor beta chains from one specimen sequenced in a study of T cells in localized non-small cell lung cancer. Generated by immunoSEQ multiplex PCR, the TCRdb table keeps only in-frame clones and is missing some. Here the sample spans about 1,500 clones, roughly 22% being singletons. The input for sequencing was normal lung tissue next to the tumor, taken before any cancer treatment. The receptors were sampled from a man between 40 and 69 years old with stage II lung adenocarcinoma.

By share of the sample, this clone is medium-sized. The J gene is TRBJ1-2, the V gene TRBV9; D unclear. CDR3 size: 13 residues. The germline CDR1 and CDR2 sequences are SGDLS and YYNGEE. The V and J ends lost 0 bases and 7 bases respectively, with 10 bases between them. CDR3 in amino acids: CASSVVGLGGYTF. Here the CDR3 DNA reads TGTGCCAGCAGCGTAGTTGGGCTTGGTGGCTACACCTTC.

This clone has more than one count but fewer than ten. CDR3 nucleotide sequence: TGTGCCAGCAGCTTAGACAGGAGTAGGACCCAGTACTTC. Translating gives CASSLDRSRTQYF. The chain employs TRBV7-4 and TRBJ2-5; a possible D gene is TRBD1 (5 bases). Germline V CDR1 and CDR2: SGHVT, SQSDAQ. The CDR3 consists of 13 residues. V was pared by 1 base and J by 7 bases, with 10 bases between.

Details on this clone: The junction departs from the called germline gene at one end, perhaps through a read error. The J gene is TRBJ2-1, the V gene TRBV6-1; possible D gene TRBD2, 5 bases. The germline V gene encodes CDR1 MNHNS and CDR2 SASEGT. CDR3 size: 12 residues. The CDR3 loop is CAISEADNEQFF. For the CDR3, the DNA is TGTGCCATCAGTGAAGCGGACAATGAGCAGTTCTTC.

This chain links TRBV25-1 with TRBJ1-6; TRBD1 is a possible D gene (5 bases). Germline lookup yields CDR1 MGHDK and CDR2 SYGVNS. Between the trimmed V and J ends, which lost 3 bases and 0 bases, there was a span of 12 bases. The CDR3 runs to 17 residues. CDR3 loop: CASSDPGPSSYNSPLHF. The CDR3 DNA reads TGTGCCAGCAGTGACCCGGGACCTAGCTCCTATAATTCACCCCTCCACTTT.

The chain uses TRBV18 and TRBJ2-3; the match to TRBD2 covers 11 bases. The ends lost 6 bases at V and 5 bases at J; junction bases unmatched: 4. The germline CDR1 and CDR2 sequences are KGHSH and LQKENI. CDR3 length equals 14 residues. The CDR3 nucleotides are TGTGCCAGCTCCCCCGGGACTAGCGGAGATACGCAGTATTTT. It encodes CASSPGTSGDTQYF.

This sequence joins TRBV30 and TRBJ1-2, with unresolved D. Germline V CDR1 and CDR2: GTSNPN, SVGIG (reference sequence). The ends were cut back, 0 bases at V and 6 bases at J, with 14 bases in the middle. CDR3 length: 14 amino acids. CDR3 sequence reads: CAWSVGRTEDGYTF. The CDR3 nucleotides read TGTGCCTGGAGTGTAGGGAGGACCGAGGATGGCTACACCTTC. Looking up the rest from reference TRBV30 and TRBJ1-2 gives the full variable domain: SQTIHQWPATLVQPVGSPLSLECTVEGTSNPNLYWYRQAAGRGLQLLFYSVGIGQISSEVPQNLSASRPQDRQFILSSKKLLLSDSGFYLCAWSVGRTEDGYTFGSGTRLTVV.

In this sample, this clone turned up a few times. The CDR3 loop reads CASEGQDSYEQYF. CDR3 DNA: TGTGCCAGTGAGGGACAGGACTCCTACGAGCAGTACTTC. This chain connects TRBV6-8 to TRBJ2-7; TRBD1 matches 8 bases. V dropped 9 bases and J dropped 0; count of bases not matched to a gene: 4. CDR1 and CDR2 (germline): MNHGY, SAAAGT. CDR3 length equals 13 residues.

There are a few counts of this clone. The V and J genes are TRBV28 and TRBJ2-1; the match to TRBD2 covers 10 bases. V lost 5 bases and J lost 4; bases outside the gene matches: 8. This CDR3 spans 16 amino acids. Germline loops: CDR1 MDHEN, CDR2 SYDVKM. The DNA of the CDR3 is TGTGCCAGCAGTAGGGCTAGCGGGAGAACGTACAATGAGCAGTTCTTC. This translates into CASSRASGRTYNEQFF.

This clone was counted a few times. V is TRBV9 and J is TRBJ1-2; 7 bases are shared with TRBD1. Per the germline V gene, CDR1 is SGDLS and CDR2 is YYNGEE. This CDR3 contains 16 residues. V dropped 3 bases and J dropped 0; count of bases not matched to a gene: 8. CDR3 in DNA: TGTGCCAGCAGCGGCGAGACAGGGACCACTAACTATGGCTACACCTTC. Its translation: CASSGETGTTNYGYTF.

CDR3 DNA: TGTGCCAGCAGCTTAGTCTCTAGCGTTGGGGAGACCCAGTACTTC. Its translation: CASSLVSSVGETQYF. The chain is built from TRBV11-3 and TRBJ2-5; weak D call: TRBD2 (6 bases). CDR1 SGHNT and CDR2 YENEEA come from the germline V gene. The CDR3 runs to 15 residues. V dropped 1 base and J dropped 5 bases, with 14 bases sitting between them.

This clone is labeled as medium-sized (0.01 to 0.1%). The V and J genes are TRBV11-3 and TRBJ2-5, with D possibly being TRBD2 (6 bases). Trimming removed 5 bases from V and 7 bases from J, with 17 bases in between. The CDR3 has 14 amino acids. Germline CDR1 is SGHNT and CDR2 is YENEEA. The CDR3 loop reads CASSPQVAGRTQYF. CDR3 DNA sequence: TGTGCCAGCAGCCCCCAAGTGGCGGGACGGACCCAGTACTTC.